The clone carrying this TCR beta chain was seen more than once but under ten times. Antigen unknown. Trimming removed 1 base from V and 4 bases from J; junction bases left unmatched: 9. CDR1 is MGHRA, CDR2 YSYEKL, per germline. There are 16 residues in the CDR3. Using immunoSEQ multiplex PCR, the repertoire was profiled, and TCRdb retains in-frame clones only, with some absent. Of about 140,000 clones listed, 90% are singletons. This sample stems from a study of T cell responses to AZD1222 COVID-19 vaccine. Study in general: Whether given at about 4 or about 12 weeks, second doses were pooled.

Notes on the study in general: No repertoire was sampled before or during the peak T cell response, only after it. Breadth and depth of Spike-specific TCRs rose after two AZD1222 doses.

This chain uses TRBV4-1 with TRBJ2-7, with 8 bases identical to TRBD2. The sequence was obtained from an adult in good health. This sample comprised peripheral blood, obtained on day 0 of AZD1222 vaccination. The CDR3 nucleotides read TGCGCCAGCAGCCAAGTTTTCGGGACTAGTTCTTACGAGCAGTACTTC. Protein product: CASSQVFGTSSYEQYF.